One T cell receptor (beta chain) is described in this entry. The record originates from a study of blood T cell repertoires in COVID-19. In the study overall: Resolution of symptoms, clearance, or two negative PCRs was present in recovered Cohort 3 donors. Nucleic acid was either cDNA or gDNA, and it came from T cells, B-cell-depleted T cells, or PBMCs.

In the original workflow: It was from reference gene primer amplification that nucleated cell counts were estimated. Some clones are missing from TCRdb's copy, which holds only in-frame ones; the method was immunoSEQ multiplex PCR. V, J and clone size are those of that table, while D and trimming were read from the DNA. The sample lists hundreds of thousands of clones, more than 75% occurring once. CDR1 is SGHRS, CDR2 YFSETQ, per germline. The CDR3 is made up of 14 amino acids. Trimming left V 4 bases short and J 1 base short, with 11 bases between. The V and J genes are TRBV5-1 and TRBJ1-1; TRBD1 is a possible D gene (6 bases). The sample taken for sequencing was PBMCs or T cells enriched from blood (not recorded which). This receptor was obtained from a man aged 35 to 55 in a cohort exposed to, infected with or recovered from COVID-19 (not recorded which). The CDR3 nucleotides are TGCGCCAGCAGCAAGAAGGACAGGAACACTGAAGCTTTCTTT. Translated, it gives CASSKKDRNTEAFF.